This T cell receptor beta chain is from a study of blood T cell repertoires in COVID-19. For the study at large: The United States, Italy and Spain provided the acute and convalescent COVID-19 samples.

Profiled with immunoSEQ multiplex PCR; TCRdb holds only in-frame clones, not every one. The repertoire consists of just over 650,000 clones, with just under 90% occurring once and the leading ten covering approximately 0.3%. The receptor was derived from a woman aged 18-29 years with acute or convalescent COVID-19. Sequenced: peripheral blood.

DNA of the CDR3: TGTGCCAGCAGCCCGAGAGAGGGGGTCGAGGCGAAAAAACTGTTTTTT. Amino acid sequence: CASSPREGVEAKKLFF. The chain couples TRBV9 to TRBJ1-4; weak D call: TRBD1 (6 bases). The CDR3 is 16 residues long. Between the trimmed V and J ends, which lost 4 bases and 9 bases, there was a span of 22 bases. The V gene's germline CDR1 is SGDLS and CDR2 YYNGEE.